The clone carrying this T cell receptor beta chain was observed at least ten times. Its antigen is not identified. The data were taken from a study of regulatory T cells in long-lasting Graves disease. Whole-study context: Patients with persistent Graves' disease had over 5 years of antithyroid drugs and persistent TSH receptor antibodies. Study results and limitations: Persistent disease favored TRBV28, TRBJ1-2 and TRBJ2-5. Whereas more than 950 public clonotypes were shared by new patients, persistent patients shared more, at a few thousand.

Specified time point: persistent/refractory GD, antithyroid drugs over 5 years with positive TRAb. PBMC-extracted RNA yielded the TCR library. Each of the patients was recruited from an endocrinology department situated in Xi'an, China. In building TCR beta libraries, iRepertoire HTBI primers were used together with Arm-PCR of CDR3 regions. TCRdb redid the calling of the multiplex PCR reads with MiXCR, one entry per CDR3 protein. There are around 400,000 distinct CDR3 sequences in the sample; about a quarter occur only once, and about 26% lies in the top ten. This CDR3 comprises 15 residues. The junction had 4 bases not matched to a gene; V was cut back by 4 bases and J by 3 bases. CDR1 SGHTA and CDR2 FQGNSA come from the germline V gene.

The source is a female donor with Graves disease. The V call is TRBV7-2, the J call TRBJ2-5; 11 bases match TRBD1. The sequences come from peripheral blood mononuclear cells (PBMCs), collected when the disease was refractory, from a patient treated with antithyroid drugs. In nucleotides, the CDR3 is TGTGCCAGCAGCTCGTGGACAGGGGGCGAAGAGACCCAGTACTTC. Translating it yields CASSSWTGGEETQYF.